This TCR beta chain derives from a study of T cell responses to AZD1222 COVID-19 vaccine. Assay used: immunoSEQ multiplex PCR; TCRdb lists only in-frame clones, some missing. The sample contains approximately 120,000 clones, about 87% of which appear only once. The CDR3 covers 14 residues. The germline CDR1 and CDR2 sequences are MNHEY and SMNVEV (reference sequence). V lost 3 bases, J lost 5 bases, and 14 bases lay in between. V and J are TRBV27 and TRBJ2-7; D is perhaps TRBD1 (6 bases). Sequences were derived from peripheral blood, sampled on day 0 of AZD1222 vaccination. The clonotype was recovered from an adult in good health. The CDR3 DNA reads TGTGCCAGCAGTTTCCGGACAGAAGTGGACGAGCAGTACTTC. Encoded protein: CASSFRTEVDEQYF.